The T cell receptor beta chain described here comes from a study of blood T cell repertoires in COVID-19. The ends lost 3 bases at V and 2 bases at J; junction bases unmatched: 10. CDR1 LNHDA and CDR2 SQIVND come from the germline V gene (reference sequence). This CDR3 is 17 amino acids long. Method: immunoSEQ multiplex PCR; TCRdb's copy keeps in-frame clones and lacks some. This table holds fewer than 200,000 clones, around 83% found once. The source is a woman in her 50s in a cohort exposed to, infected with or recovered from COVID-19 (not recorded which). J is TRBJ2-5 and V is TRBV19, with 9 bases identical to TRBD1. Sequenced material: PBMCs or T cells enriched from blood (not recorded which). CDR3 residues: CASSIYPGTGSQETQYF. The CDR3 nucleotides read TGTGCCAGTAGTATCTATCCTGGGACAGGGTCTCAAGAGACCCAGTACTTC.